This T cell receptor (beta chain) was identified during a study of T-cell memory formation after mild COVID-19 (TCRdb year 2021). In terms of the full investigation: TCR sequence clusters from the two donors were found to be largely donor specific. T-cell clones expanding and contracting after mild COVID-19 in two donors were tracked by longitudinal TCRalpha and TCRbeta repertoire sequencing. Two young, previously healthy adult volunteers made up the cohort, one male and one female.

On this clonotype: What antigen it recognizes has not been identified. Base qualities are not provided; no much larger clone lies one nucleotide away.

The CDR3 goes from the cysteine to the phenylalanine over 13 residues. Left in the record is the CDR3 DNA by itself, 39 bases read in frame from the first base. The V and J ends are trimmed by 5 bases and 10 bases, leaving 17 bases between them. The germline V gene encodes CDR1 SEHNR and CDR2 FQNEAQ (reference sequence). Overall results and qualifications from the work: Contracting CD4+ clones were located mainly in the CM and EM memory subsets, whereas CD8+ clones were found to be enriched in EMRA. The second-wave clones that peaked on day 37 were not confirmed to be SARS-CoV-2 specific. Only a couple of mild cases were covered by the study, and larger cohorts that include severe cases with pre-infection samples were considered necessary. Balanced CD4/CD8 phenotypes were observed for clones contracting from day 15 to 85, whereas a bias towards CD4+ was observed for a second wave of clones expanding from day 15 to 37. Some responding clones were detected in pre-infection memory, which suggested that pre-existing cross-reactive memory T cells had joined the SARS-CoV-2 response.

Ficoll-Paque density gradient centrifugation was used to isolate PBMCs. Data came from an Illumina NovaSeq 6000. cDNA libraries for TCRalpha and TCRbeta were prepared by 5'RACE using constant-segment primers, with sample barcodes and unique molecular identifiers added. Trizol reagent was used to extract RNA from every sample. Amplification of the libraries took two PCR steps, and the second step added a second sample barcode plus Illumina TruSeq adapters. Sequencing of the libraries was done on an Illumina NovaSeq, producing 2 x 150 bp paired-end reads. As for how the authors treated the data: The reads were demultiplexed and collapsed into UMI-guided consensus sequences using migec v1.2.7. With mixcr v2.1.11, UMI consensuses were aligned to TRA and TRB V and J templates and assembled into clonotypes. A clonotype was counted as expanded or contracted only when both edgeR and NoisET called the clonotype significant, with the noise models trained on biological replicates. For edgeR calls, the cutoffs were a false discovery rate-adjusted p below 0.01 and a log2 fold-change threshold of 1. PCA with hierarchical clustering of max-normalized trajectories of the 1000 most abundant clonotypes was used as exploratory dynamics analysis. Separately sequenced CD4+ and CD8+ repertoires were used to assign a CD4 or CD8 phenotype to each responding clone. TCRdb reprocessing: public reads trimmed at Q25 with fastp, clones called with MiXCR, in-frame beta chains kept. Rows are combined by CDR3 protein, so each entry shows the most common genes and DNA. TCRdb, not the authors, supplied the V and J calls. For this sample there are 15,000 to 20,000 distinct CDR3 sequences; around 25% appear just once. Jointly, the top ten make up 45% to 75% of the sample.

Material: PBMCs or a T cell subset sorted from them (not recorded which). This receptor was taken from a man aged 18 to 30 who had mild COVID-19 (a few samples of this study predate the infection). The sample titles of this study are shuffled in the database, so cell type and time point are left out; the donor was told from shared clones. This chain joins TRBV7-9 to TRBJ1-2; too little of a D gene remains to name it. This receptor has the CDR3 CASSPTSNWDYTF. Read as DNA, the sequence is TGTGCCAGCAGCCCAACTTCTAACTGGGACTACACCTTC.